These 20 T cell receptor beta chains originate from one sample sequenced in a study of response to subunit inactivated influenza vaccine. TCRdb analysed the RT-PCR reads with MiXCR anew, one entry per CDR3 protein. There are 200,000 to 300,000 distinct CDR3 sequences in the sample; more than 9% occur only once, and roughly 7.7% lies in the top ten. The sample in question was non-naive T cells sorted from PBMCs, obtained 14 to 15 days before vaccination. These receptors came from a man between 50 and 59 years old who received an inactivated influenza vaccine.

This clonotype was observed many times. The chain carries TRBV29-1 and TRBJ1-1, with D possibly matching TRBD1 (5 bases). CDR3 length equals 11 residues. Per germline, CDR1 SQVTM and CDR2 ANQGSEA. Between the trimmed V and J ends, which lost 7 bases and 2 bases, there was a span of 8 bases. CDR3: CSGGDNTEAFF. DNA for the CDR3: TGCAGCGGAGGGGACAACACTGAAGCTTTCTTT.

This clonotype showed up just a few times. The chain recombines TRBV19 with TRBJ1-1, with TRBD1 matching 7 bases. There are 14 residues in the CDR3. V gave up 6 bases and J gave up 4 bases; unmatched junction bases: 8. Germline lookup yields CDR1 LNHDA and CDR2 SQIVND (reference sequence). The CDR3: CASSPRQGSTEAFF. CDR3 nucleotides: TGTGCCAGTAGCCCCCGACAGGGTTCCACTGAAGCTTTCTTT.

Ten or more counts support this clonotype. The CDR3 loop reads CASHTYSDGLFMNTEAFF. The CDR3 DNA follows: TGTGCCAGCCACACTTACTCGGACGGCCTTTTCATGAACACTGAAGCTTTCTTT. This chain links TRBV25-1 with TRBJ1-1; D remains unclear. In germline, CDR1 is MGHDK, CDR2 SYGVNS. There are 18 residues in the CDR3. V was cut by 8 bases and J by 0 bases, with 25 bases left in between.

The genes are TRBV4-3 and TRBJ2-7; TRBD2 matches 9 bases. Germline CDR1 LGHNA, CDR2 YSLEER. This CDR3 has 16 amino acids. J was trimmed by 7 bases and V by 5 bases; bases with no gene match: 15. The CDR3 loop is CASSSTGTSNWEEQYF. The CDR3, as DNA: TGCGCCAGCAGCTCGACCGGGACTAGCAACTGGGAGGAGCAGTACTTC.

Only a few counts were recorded for this clonotype. This sequence joins TRBV20-1 and TRBJ1-1; D remains ambiguous. Germline V CDR1 and CDR2: DFQATT, SNEGSKA (reference sequence). The CDR3 spans 14 residues. V was trimmed by 3 bases and J by 1 base, leaving 12 bases between them. The CDR3 spells CSASRAGENTEAFF. The CDR3 bases are TGCAGTGCTAGTCGTGCCGGGGAGAACACTGAAGCTTTCTTT.

This clonotype was recorded at least ten times. The V call is TRBV4-3, the J call TRBJ2-3; D call uncertain. V was pared by 3 bases and J by 1 base, with 11 bases between. The germline V gene has CDR1 LGHNA and CDR2 YSLEER. The CDR3 extends over 15 amino acids. The CDR3 DNA follows: TGCGCCAGCAGCCAGAGCCCGGGCCGCACAGATACGCAGTATTTT. This encodes CASSQSPGRTDTQYF.

The rearrangement joins TRBV4-3 to TRBJ2-2; TRBD2 matches 7 bases. Trimming at V came to 1 base and at J to 4 bases, leaving 6 bases not matched to a gene. Germline CDR1 reads LGHNA; CDR2 reads YSLEER. CDR3 length equals 16 residues. The CDR3 is CASSQGVGGSTGELFF. In DNA form, the CDR3 reads TGCGCCAGCAGCCAAGGTGTCGGGGGGAGCACCGGGGAGCTGTTTTTT.

The table lists this clonotype with many counts. This chain connects TRBV4-3 to TRBJ2-5; no reliable D call. With 0 bases removed from V and 5 bases from J, the gap between germline ends came to 16 bases. This CDR3 is built from 16 residues. The germline V gene has CDR1 LGHNA and CDR2 YSLEER. CDR3 amino acids: CASSQDFGNFRETQYF. CDR3 sequence (DNA): TGCGCCAGCAGCCAAGACTTTGGGAATTTTCGGGAGACCCAGTACTTC.

This clonotype appeared a few times. The chain employs TRBV20-1 and TRBJ1-2; 9 bases line up with TRBD1. The germline V gene encodes CDR1 DFQATT and CDR2 SNEGSKA (reference sequence). The CDR3 runs 12 residues. Here the CDR3 reads CRGTGSAYGYTF. The CDR3 nucleotides read TGCAGAGGGACAGGGTCGGCCTATGGCTACACCTTC.

Worth noting for this clonotype: A much larger clone differs from this one at a single base, so this may be a read error. This rearrangement joins TRBV5-1 to TRBJ2-1; tentative D call: TRBD2 (5 bases). The V gene's germline CDR1 is SGHRS and CDR2 YFSETQ. This CDR3 spans 15 amino acids. CDR3 bases: TGCGACAGCAGTCAAAGGGCTAGCCAAAGCTTTGAGCAGTTCTTC. As protein: CDSSQRASQSFEQFF. Full variable domain (rest looked up from reference TRBV5-1 and TRBJ2-1): KAGVTQTPRYLIKTRGQQVTLSCSPISGHRSVSWYQQTPGQGLQFLFEYFSETQRNKGNFPGRFSGRQFSNSRSEMNVSTLELGDSALYLCDSSQRASQSFEQFFGPGTRLTVL.

A few counts support this clonotype. The rearrangement uses TRBV5-1 and TRBJ1-1, with D possibly matching TRBD1 (6 bases). Germline CDR1 is SGHRS and CDR2 is YFSETQ. V lost 5 bases to trimming and J lost 4 bases, with 15 bases between them. CDR3 size: 14 residues. CDR3 nucleotides: TGCGCCAGCAGGCCGGCCAGGGGTGGCACTGAAGCTTTCTTT. Its protein is CASRPARGGTEAFF.

The chain combines TRBV15 with TRBJ2-3; D possibly corresponds to TRBD1 (5 bases). The V end lost 1 base, the J end lost 2 bases, and 10 bases lay between the germline ends. The CDR3 covers 15 residues. Germline V gene lookup returns CDR1 LNHNV and CDR2 YYDKDF (reference sequence). The DNA of the CDR3 is TGTGCCACCAGCAGAGGGGGCGGATACACAGATACGCAGTATTTT. Amino acid sequence: CATSRGGGYTDTQYF.

This clonotype was recorded many times. V is TRBV6-5 and J is TRBJ1-1; D perhaps matches TRBD1 (5 bases). V lost 4 bases, J lost 7 bases, and 13 bases lay in between. The germline CDR1 and CDR2 sequences are MNHEY and SVGAGI. This CDR3 region has 13 residues. CDR3 nucleotides: TGTGCCAGCAGTTCCCCGGGACGGCTTGAAGCTTTCTTT. It codes for CASSSPGRLEAFF.

This clonotype was detected many times. V and J are TRBV28 and TRBJ2-1; D is possibly TRBD1 or TRBD2 (5 bases each). The V end lost 6 bases, the J end lost 7 bases, and 16 bases lay between the germline ends. This CDR3 has 14 residues. The V gene's germline CDR1 is MDHEN and CDR2 SYDVKM. This CDR3 reads CASSRDGALNEQFF. DNA of the CDR3: TGTGCCAGCAGCCGGGACGGCGCTTTGAATGAGCAGTTCTTC.

Only a few counts were recorded for this clonotype. The J gene is TRBJ2-7, the V gene TRBV5-1, with D perhaps matching TRBD2 (6 bases). This CDR3 has 14 amino acids. CDR1 and CDR2 (germline): SGHRS, YFSETQ. Trimming pared 4 bases from V and 7 bases from J, leaving 18 bases between. CDR3 in DNA: TGCGCCAGCAGCACTGGATACGGGACTCTGGAGCAGTACTTC. It translates to CASSTGYGTLEQYF.

There are many counts of this clonotype. This chain links TRBV6-2 or TRBV6-3 with TRBJ2-1; TRBD2 aligns across 10 bases. The CDR3 has 16 residues. Trimming took 5 bases from V and 4 from J; bases not matched to a gene: 8. CDR1 and CDR2 from the germline V gene are MNHEY and SVGEGT. The CDR3 sequence: CASSPVAGGRYNEQFF. CDR3 coding DNA: TGTGCCAGCAGTCCCGTAGCGGGAGGCAGGTACAATGAGCAGTTCTTC.

This clonotype was counted between two and nine times. The rearrangement joins TRBV10-3 to TRBJ2-5; TRBD1 is a possible D gene (6 bases). The CDR3 covers 12 residues. Trimming removed 11 bases from V and 5 bases from J, with 15 bases in between. The germline V gene encodes CDR1 ENHRY and CDR2 SYGVKD. The CDR3 loop reads CAAQGLEETQYF. For the CDR3, the DNA is TGTGCCGCGCAGGGGTTAGAGGAGACCCAGTACTTC.

The V call is TRBV28, the J call TRBJ2-7, with D perhaps matching TRBD2 (5 bases). This CDR3 region has 14 residues. Per the germline V gene, CDR1 is MDHEN and CDR2 is SYDVKM. The V end was cut by 5 bases, the J end by 2 bases, with 13 bases between. The CDR3 sequence is CASSAGLVPYEQYF. The CDR3 nucleotides read TGTGCCAGCAGTGCAGGACTGGTCCCCTACGAGCAGTACTTC.

This clonotype was seen ten or more times. The chain employs TRBV20-1 and TRBJ1-1, with D perhaps TRBD1 (5 bases). V lost 6 bases, J lost 6 bases, and 17 bases lay in between. The CDR3 is made up of 13 amino acids. The germline CDR1 and CDR2 sequences are DFQATT and SNEGSKA (reference sequence). CDR3 residues: CSATDSLGAEAFF. In DNA form, the CDR3 reads TGCAGTGCCACTGACAGCCTTGGGGCTGAAGCTTTCTTT.

This clonotype was seen only a few times. This chain links TRBV7-2 with TRBJ2-7; tentatively, D is TRBD2 (7 bases). Germline CDR1 reads SGHTA; CDR2 reads FQGNSA. Trimming took 5 bases from V and 4 from J, leaving 24 bases between them. The length of the CDR3 is 17 residues. CDR3 DNA: TGTGCCAGCAGCAAACAAGGAGGGGGAGGGTCGGTGTACGAGCAGTACTTC. Its protein product is CASSKQGGGGSVYEQYF.